The 9 T cell receptor beta chains below were found in one sample sequenced in a study of shared clonotypes between healthy human individuals. The assay was immunoSEQ multiplex PCR, and TCRdb's table has in-frame clones only and misses some. The sample consists of millions of clones, about 93% of them appearing once. Naive CD8 cells lacked CD45RO, underwent positive selection for CCR7 and left out terminally differentiated effector memory CD45RA+ cells. Material for sequencing was naive CD8+ T cells from PBMCs. These receptors all come from a man younger than 35 in good health. Some clones in this sample may be carry-over from other donors' samples.

This rearrangement joins TRBV4-3 to TRBJ2-1; unclear D gene. V lost 3 bases, J lost 5 bases, and 14 bases lay in between. Looked up from germline, CDR1 is LGHNA and CDR2 is YSLEER. The CDR3 extends over 15 amino acids. The CDR3 reads CASSQGIASDNEQFF. As DNA, the CDR3 is TGCGCCAGCAGCCAGGGCATAGCTTCTGACAATGAGCAGTTCTTC.

This chain uses TRBV13 with TRBJ2-2; 10 bases agree with TRBD2. Germline-derived CDR1 and CDR2 are PRHDT and FYEKMQ (reference sequence). V shed 4 bases and J 1 base; nucleotides not matched to a gene: 3. This CDR3 is built from 16 residues. The CDR3 sequence is CASSSGLAKNTGELFF. As DNA, the CDR3 is TGTGCCAGCAGCTCGGGACTAGCGAAGAACACCGGGGAGCTGTTTTTT.

The chain uses TRBV11-2 and TRBJ2-7; 10 bases are a match to TRBD2. V dropped 0 bases and J dropped 3; count of bases not matched to a gene: 8. Germline CDR1 is SGHAT and CDR2 is FQNNGV. The CDR3 runs to 17 residues. This chain's CDR3 is CASSLEGPSGSVYEQYF. For the CDR3, the DNA is TGTGCCAGCAGCTTAGAGGGGCCTAGCGGGAGCGTCTACGAGCAGTACTTC. The full variable domain, with the rest looked up from reference TRBV11-2 and TRBJ2-7, is EAGVAQSPRYKIIEKRQSVAFWCNPISGHATLYWYQQILGQGPKLLIQFQNNGVVDDSQLPKDRFSAERLKGVDSTLKIQPAKLEDSAVYLCASSLEGPSGSVYEQYFGPGTRLTVT.

This rearrangement joins TRBV2 to TRBJ2-7, with TRBD1 as a possible D gene (8 bases). Germline V CDR1 and CDR2: SNHLY, FYNNEI. V gave up 3 bases and J gave up 6 bases, with 18 bases separating them. This CDR3 spans 15 amino acids. The CDR3 nucleotides read TGTGCCAGCAGTGATATGGCAGGGGGCGGGGGCGAGCAGTACTTC. It specifies CASSDMAGGGGEQYF.

This chain links TRBV27 with TRBJ2-7; tentative D call: TRBD2 (5 bases). Germline V gene lookup returns CDR1 MNHEY and CDR2 SMNVEV (reference sequence). V was shortened by 6 bases and J by 2 bases, with 14 bases between the two germline ends. The CDR3 is 14 amino acids. The CDR3 DNA reads TGTGCCAGCAGCCCGGTAGGGAGCGCCTACGAGCAGTACTTC. This gives the protein CASSPVGSAYEQYF.

The rearrangement joins TRBV19 to TRBJ2-7; 8 positions match TRBD1. The CDR3 contains 15 residues. Trimming removed 5 bases from V and 3 bases from J; junction bases left unmatched: 9. Germline CDR1 and CDR2: LNHDA and SQIVND (reference sequence). The CDR3 loop reads CASSHGQGGGYEQYF. CDR3 nucleotides: TGTGCCAGTAGTCACGGACAGGGAGGAGGCTACGAGCAGTACTTC.

The rearrangement uses TRBV10-3 and TRBJ2-3; D may be TRBD2 (6 bases). CDR3 length: 13 residues. V lost 8 bases and J lost 6, with 15 bases in between. Germline CDR1 and CDR2: ENHRY and SYGVKD. This CDR3 is CAIGGLLSDTQYF. Here the CDR3 DNA reads TGTGCCATCGGCGGACTACTTTCGGATACGCAGTATTTT.

V and J are TRBV11-1 and TRBJ2-2; TRBD2 matches 7 bases. Germline-derived CDR1 and CDR2 are SGHAT and FQDESV (reference sequence). CDR3 size: 17 residues. V was clipped by 5 bases and J by 7 bases; unmatched bases: 16. CDR3 protein: CASSVKRGRMDGGELFF. CDR3 bases: TGTGCCAGCAGCGTTAAGCGGGGACGGATGGACGGCGGGGAGCTGTTTTTT.

This sequence joins TRBV28 and TRBJ1-2; D is possibly TRBD1 (5 bases). CDR3 length equals 15 residues. V gave up 7 bases and J gave up 6 bases, with 21 bases separating them. CDR1 is MDHEN and CDR2 is SYDVKM in the germline V gene. CDR3 DNA sequence: TGTGCCAGCACCGGACCGGGGGAGGCCCTGGATGGCTACACCTTC. Translated, it gives CASTGPGEALDGYTF.